This record covers a single TCR beta chain. Study processing details: Reference gene primer amplification yielded estimated nucleated cell counts. Only in-frame clones appear in the TCRdb table, and some are missing; sequencing was by immunoSEQ multiplex PCR. Clone size and the V and J calls come from that table; the DNA yielded D and trimming. Counted here are under 250,000 clones, 86% occurring once; the ten biggest clones make up 5.5% to 6%. CDR1 is SNHLY and CDR2 is FYNNEI in the germline V gene. This CDR3 is built from 14 residues. The ends lost 6 bases at V and 3 bases at J; junction bases unmatched: 3. This entry belongs to a study of blood T cell repertoires in COVID-19. In the study overall: Sources were T cells, B-cell-depleted T cells, or PBMCs; the material itself was cDNA or gDNA.

The receptor was isolated from a woman of 80 years or more with COVID-19, enrolled during active disease. The sample consisted of peripheral blood. The J gene is TRBJ1-4, the V gene TRBV2; TRBD1 agrees at 8 bases. The CDR3 DNA is TGTGCCAGCAGAGAGACAGGGGCTAATGAAAAACTGTTTTTT. Translated: CASRETGANEKLFF.